This is a list of T cell receptor beta chains from one sample in a study of cytomegalovirus exposure and HLA in healthy donors. Clones were sequenced by immunoSEQ multiplex PCR, and TCRdb holds only the in-frame ones, with some missing. This sample has 65,000 or so clones, with 60% to 65% found just once. Sequenced: PBMCs. These receptors were obtained from a man aged 30 to 45 in good health and CMV-seronegative. Each CDR3 is given with its conserved first and last residue. A D gene is named only where the DNA matches it firmly. The size of a clone is reported for some rows only, either as once, few or many, or as a class for expanded clones.

cdr3_length: 12; j_call: TRBJ2-7; v_call: TRBV6-1; clone_size: .; d_call: .; cdr3_nt: TGTGCCAGCAGTGAAGATACCTACGAGCAGTACTTC; cdr3_aa: CASSEDTYEQYF
cdr3_length: 15; j_call: TRBJ2-2; v_call: TRBV6-1; clone_size: few; d_call: TRBD2; cdr3_nt: TGTGCCAGCAGGGTCCGCGGCGGGGGGGCCGGGGAGCTGTTTTTT; cdr3_aa: CASRVRGGGAGELFF
cdr3_length: 14; j_call: TRBJ2-5; v_call: TRBV6-1; clone_size: once; d_call: TRBD2; cdr3_nt: TGTGCCAGCAGGGCTACTAGCGGCCAAGAGACCCAGTACTTC; cdr3_aa: CASRATSGQETQYF
cdr3_length: 13; j_call: TRBJ1-5; v_call: TRBV7-2; clone_size: once; d_call: .; cdr3_nt: TGTGCCAGCAGTCCGGACAGAGGGCAGCCCCAGCATTTT; cdr3_aa: CASSPDRGQPQHF
cdr3_length: 13; j_call: TRBJ1-1; v_call: TRBV7-6; clone_size: few; d_call: .; cdr3_nt: TGTGCCAGCAGCTCCAGGGCCCCGTCGGTTGCTTTCTTT; cdr3_aa: CASSSRAPSVAFF
cdr3_length: 14; j_call: TRBJ1-3; v_call: TRBV7-9; clone_size: .; d_call: TRBD1; cdr3_nt: TGTGCCAGCAGTCCAGGGGGCACTGGAAACACCATATATTTT; cdr3_aa: CASSPGGTGNTIYF
cdr3_length: 14; j_call: TRBJ2-2; v_call: TRBV6-5; clone_size: .; d_call: .; cdr3_nt: TGTGCCAGCAGGCCACAGGGAAACACCGGGGAGCTGTTTTTT; cdr3_aa: CASRPQGNTGELFF
cdr3_length: 14; j_call: TRBJ2-7; v_call: TRBV14; clone_size: .; d_call: TRBD1; cdr3_nt: TGTGCCAGCAGCTTAAACCAGGGGGTTGGCGAGCAGTACTTC; cdr3_aa: CASSLNQGVGEQYF
cdr3_length: 15; j_call: TRBJ1-1; v_call: TRBV12-5; clone_size: .; d_call: .; cdr3_nt: TGTGCTAGTGGTTTAGACAGTTACATGAACACTGAAGCTTTCTTT; cdr3_aa: CASGLDSYMNTEAFF
cdr3_length: 12; j_call: TRBJ1-1; v_call: TRBV6-5; clone_size: .; d_call: TRBD1; cdr3_nt: TGTGCCAGCAGTTACTCAGGGGGCGAAGCTTTCTTT; cdr3_aa: CASSYSGGEAFF
cdr3_length: 12; j_call: TRBJ1-2; v_call: TRBV6-5; clone_size: .; d_call: TRBD1; cdr3_nt: TGTGCCAGCAGTTACTCGGGACAGCCGAGGGAGTTC; cdr3_aa: CASSYSGQPREF
cdr3_length: 16; j_call: TRBJ2-2; v_call: TRBV6-5; clone_size: .; d_call: .; cdr3_nt: TGTGCCAGCAGTTACTCGAGCGGAGCGAACACCGGGGAGCTGTTTTTT; cdr3_aa: CASSYSSGANTGELFF
cdr3_length: 15; j_call: TRBJ1-1; v_call: TRBV14; clone_size: .; d_call: TRBD1; cdr3_nt: TGTGCCAGCAGCCCAAGGACAGGCAGAGGGACTGAAGCTTTCTTT; cdr3_aa: CASSPRTGRGTEAFF
cdr3_length: 15; j_call: TRBJ2-2; v_call: TRBV4-2; clone_size: .; d_call: .; cdr3_nt: TGTGCCAGCAGCCAAGAACATGAAAGGAGCGGGGAGCTGTTTTTT; cdr3_aa: CASSQEHERSGELFF
cdr3_length: 15; j_call: TRBJ1-2; v_call: TRBV4-1; clone_size: .; d_call: .; cdr3_nt: TGCGCCAGCAGCCAAGTTCCGGGGGAAAACTATGGCTACACCTTC; cdr3_aa: CASSQVPGENYGYTF
cdr3_length: 13; j_call: TRBJ1-5; v_call: TRBV6-5; clone_size: .; d_call: .; cdr3_nt: TGTGCCTCCGCGCGGGGGGGGAGTCAGCCCCAGCATTTT; cdr3_aa: CASARGGSQPQHF
cdr3_length: 14; j_call: TRBJ2-3; v_call: TRBV7-6; clone_size: once; d_call: TRBD2; cdr3_nt: TGTGCCAGCAGCCCAGCGGGGGGCACAGATACGCAGTATTTT; cdr3_aa: CASSPAGGTDTQYF
cdr3_length: 15; j_call: TRBJ2-7; v_call: TRBV7-2; clone_size: .; d_call: TRBD1; cdr3_nt: TGTGCCAGCAGCCGGGACAGGGGGGAGTGGGTAGAGCAGTACTTC; cdr3_aa: CASSRDRGEWVEQYF
cdr3_length: 13; j_call: TRBJ1-5; v_call: TRBV2; clone_size: .; d_call: .; cdr3_nt: TGTGCCAGCAGTGAGCCAGGGTTTCAGCCCCAGCATTTT; cdr3_aa: CASSEPGFQPQHF
cdr3_length: 15; j_call: TRBJ2-5; v_call: TRBV6-1; clone_size: .; d_call: TRBD1; cdr3_nt: TGTGCCAGCAACCGGGACAGGGGGTACCAAGAGACCCAGTACTTC; cdr3_aa: CASNRDRGYQETQYF
cdr3_length: 14; j_call: TRBJ2-7; v_call: TRBV7-2; clone_size: .; d_call: TRBD2; cdr3_nt: TGTGCCAGCAGCTTAGGCGGGGGGGCCTACGAGCAGTACTTC; cdr3_aa: CASSLGGGAYEQYF
cdr3_length: 15; j_call: TRBJ1-5; v_call: TRBV2; clone_size: .; d_call: TRBD1; cdr3_nt: TGTGCCAGCAGTGGGGACAGCCGTTTCGGTCAGCCCCAGCATTTT; cdr3_aa: CASSGDSRFGQPQHF
cdr3_length: 14; j_call: TRBJ1-1; v_call: TRBV6-5; clone_size: few; d_call: TRBD1; cdr3_nt: TGTGCCAGCAGAGGCAGGGGGCGATTGCCTGAAGCTTTCTTT; cdr3_aa: CASRGRGRLPEAFF
cdr3_length: 15; j_call: TRBJ1-6; v_call: TRBV30; clone_size: few; d_call: .; cdr3_nt: TGTGCCTGGGCTGTCGACAGGTTCCCTAATTCACCCCTCCACTTT; cdr3_aa: CAWAVDRFPNSPLHF
cdr3_length: 12; j_call: TRBJ2-7; v_call: TRBV5-6; clone_size: .; d_call: TRBD1; cdr3_nt: TGTGCCAGCAGCCGAGGGACAGGCGAGCAGTACTTC; cdr3_aa: CASSRGTGEQYF
cdr3_length: 14; j_call: TRBJ1-1; v_call: TRBV30; clone_size: few; d_call: TRBD1; cdr3_nt: TGTGCCTGGAGCAGTTCGGGACAGGGAGATGAAGCTTTCTTT; cdr3_aa: CAWSSSGQGDEAFF
cdr3_length: 18; j_call: TRBJ2-2; v_call: TRBV5-4; clone_size: .; d_call: .; cdr3_nt: TGTGCCAGCAGCTTGGATCCAGGGGCCCCTTCTAACACCGGGGAGCTGTTTTTT; cdr3_aa: CASSLDPGAPSNTGELFF
cdr3_length: 15; j_call: TRBJ2-4; v_call: TRBV6-6; clone_size: .; d_call: TRBD2; cdr3_nt: TGTGCCAGCAGTTACGCGGGGGTGAACAAAAACATTCAGTACTTC; cdr3_aa: CASSYAGVNKNIQYF
cdr3_length: 15; j_call: TRBJ1-2; v_call: TRBV7-2; clone_size: .; d_call: TRBD1; cdr3_nt: TGTGCCAGCAGCCCCGTGATGACAGGGGACGGTGGCTACACCTTC; cdr3_aa: CASSPVMTGDGGYTF
cdr3_length: 16; j_call: TRBJ1-1; v_call: TRBV5-1; clone_size: .; d_call: .; cdr3_nt: TGCGCCAGCAGCGTGGATACAGGGATAACGAACACTGAAGCTTTCTTT; cdr3_aa: CASSVDTGITNTEAFF
cdr3_length: 13; j_call: TRBJ2-5; v_call: TRBV7-9; clone_size: .; d_call: .; cdr3_nt: TGTGCCAGCAGCTCAAGCGGCCAAGAGACCCAGTACTTC; cdr3_aa: CASSSSGQETQYF
cdr3_length: 15; j_call: TRBJ2-7; v_call: TRBV9; clone_size: .; d_call: TRBD1; cdr3_nt: TGTGCCAGCAGCGCTCCCCCGGGACAGGGGAACGAGCAGTACTTC; cdr3_aa: CASSAPPGQGNEQYF
cdr3_length: 13; j_call: TRBJ1-1; v_call: TRBV30; clone_size: .; d_call: .; cdr3_nt: TGTGCCTGGGCTAGGGGAGGGGACCCTGAAGCTTTCTTT; cdr3_aa: CAWARGGDPEAFF
cdr3_length: 18; j_call: TRBJ2-6; v_call: TRBV5-4; clone_size: .; d_call: TRBD2; cdr3_nt: TGTGCCAGCAGCTTCCCCCCAAGGGAGGGACCTGGGGCCAACGTCCTGACTTTC; cdr3_aa: CASSFPPREGPGANVLTF
cdr3_length: 15; j_call: TRBJ2-1; v_call: TRBV5-8; clone_size: few; d_call: TRBD2; cdr3_nt: TGTGCCAGCAGCTGGGGAGCGGGACCGAACAATGAGCAGTTCTTC; cdr3_aa: CASSWGAGPNNEQFF
cdr3_length: 14; j_call: TRBJ2-7; v_call: TRBV29-1; clone_size: few; d_call: TRBD1; cdr3_nt: TGCAGCGTTGGAGGGGGGACAGGGTCCTACGAGCAGTACTTC; cdr3_aa: CSVGGGTGSYEQYF
cdr3_length: 14; j_call: TRBJ2-7; v_call: TRBV7-6; clone_size: .; d_call: TRBD1; cdr3_nt: TGTGCCAGCAGCTTAGCAGGGGGCCGAGTTGAGCAGTACTTC; cdr3_aa: CASSLAGGRVEQYF
cdr3_length: 15; j_call: TRBJ1-2; v_call: TRBV25-1; clone_size: .; d_call: TRBD1; cdr3_nt: TGTGCCAGCAGTGACCCACAGGGGATAAACTATGGCTACACCTTC; cdr3_aa: CASSDPQGINYGYTF
cdr3_length: 15; j_call: TRBJ1-3; v_call: TRBV7-9; clone_size: .; d_call: .; cdr3_nt: TGTGCCAGCGGCTTCAGGGCGAACTCTGGAAACACCATATATTTT; cdr3_aa: CASGFRANSGNTIYF
cdr3_length: 13; j_call: TRBJ2-1; v_call: TRBV6-4; clone_size: .; d_call: .; cdr3_nt: TGTGCCAGCAGTCTTACCGGTTACAATGAGCAGTTCTTC; cdr3_aa: CASSLTGYNEQFF
cdr3_length: 14; j_call: TRBJ2-7; v_call: TRBV5-4; clone_size: few; d_call: TRBD1; cdr3_nt: TGTGCCAGCAGCGCGGACAGGGGTCCGTTCGAGCAGTACTTC; cdr3_aa: CASSADRGPFEQYF
cdr3_length: 14; j_call: TRBJ1-1; v_call: TRBV5-1; clone_size: .; d_call: .; cdr3_nt: TGCGCCAGCAGCTTGGTAGGGGGTAACACTGAAGCTTTCTTT; cdr3_aa: CASSLVGGNTEAFF
cdr3_length: 13; j_call: TRBJ1-2; v_call: TRBV6-5; clone_size: .; d_call: TRBD1; cdr3_nt: TGTGCCAGCAGGGGACAGGGGAGGAATGGCTACACCTTC; cdr3_aa: CASRGQGRNGYTF
cdr3_length: 15; j_call: TRBJ2-7; v_call: TRBV6-1; clone_size: few; d_call: TRBD1; cdr3_nt: TGTGCCAGCAGTGATAACAGGGGACCAATCTACGAGCAGTACTTC; cdr3_aa: CASSDNRGPIYEQYF
cdr3_length: 13; j_call: TRBJ2-1; v_call: TRBV9; clone_size: .; d_call: .; cdr3_nt: TGTGCCAGCAGCCCAAACAGGCGCGATGAGCAGTTCTTC; cdr3_aa: CASSPNRRDEQFF